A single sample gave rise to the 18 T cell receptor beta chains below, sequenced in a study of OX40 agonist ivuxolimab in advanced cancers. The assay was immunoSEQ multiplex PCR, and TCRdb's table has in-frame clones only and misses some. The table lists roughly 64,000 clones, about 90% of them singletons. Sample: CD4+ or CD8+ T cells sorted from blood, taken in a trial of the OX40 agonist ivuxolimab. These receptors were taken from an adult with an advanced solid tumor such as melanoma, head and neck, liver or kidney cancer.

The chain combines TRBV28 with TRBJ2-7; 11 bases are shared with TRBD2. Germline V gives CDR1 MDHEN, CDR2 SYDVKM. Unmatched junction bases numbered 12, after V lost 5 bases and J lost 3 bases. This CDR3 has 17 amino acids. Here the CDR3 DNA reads TGTGCCAGCAGTACCCCGCCGGGACTAGCGGTATTCTACGAGCAGTACTTC. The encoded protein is CASSTPPGLAVFYEQYF.

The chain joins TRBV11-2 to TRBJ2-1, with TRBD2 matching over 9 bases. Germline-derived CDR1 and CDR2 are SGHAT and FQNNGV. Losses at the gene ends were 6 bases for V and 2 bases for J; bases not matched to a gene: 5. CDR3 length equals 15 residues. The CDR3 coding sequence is TGTGCCAGCAGGAGACTAGCGGCCACCTACAATGAGCAGTTCTTC. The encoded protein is CASRRLAATYNEQFF.

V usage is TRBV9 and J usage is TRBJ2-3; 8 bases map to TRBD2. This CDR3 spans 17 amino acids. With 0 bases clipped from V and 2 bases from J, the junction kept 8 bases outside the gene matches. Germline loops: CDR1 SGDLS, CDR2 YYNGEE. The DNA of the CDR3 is TGTGCCAGCAGCGTAGAGGGAACTAGCGGCTACACAGATACGCAGTATTTT. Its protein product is CASSVEGTSGYTDTQYF.

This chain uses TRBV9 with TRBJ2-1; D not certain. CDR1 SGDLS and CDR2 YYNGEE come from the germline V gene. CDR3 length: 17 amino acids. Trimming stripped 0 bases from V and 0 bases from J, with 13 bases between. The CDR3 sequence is CASSVEVAPSSYNEQFF. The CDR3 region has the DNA TGTGCCAGCAGCGTAGAGGTAGCCCCGAGCTCCTACAATGAGCAGTTCTTC.

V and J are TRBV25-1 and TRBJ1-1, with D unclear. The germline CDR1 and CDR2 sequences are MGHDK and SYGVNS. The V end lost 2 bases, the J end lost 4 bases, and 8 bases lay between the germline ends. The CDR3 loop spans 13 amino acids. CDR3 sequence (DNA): TGTGCCAGCAGTGAACGGAAGAGCACTGAAGCTTTCTTT. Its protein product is CASSERKSTEAFF.

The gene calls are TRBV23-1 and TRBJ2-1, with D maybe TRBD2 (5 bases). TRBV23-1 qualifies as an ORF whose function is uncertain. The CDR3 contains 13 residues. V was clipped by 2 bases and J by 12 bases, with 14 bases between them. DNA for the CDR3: TGCGCCAGCAGTCAAAGGTTCCCAGAGGGGCAGTTCTTC. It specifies CASSQRFPEGQFF.

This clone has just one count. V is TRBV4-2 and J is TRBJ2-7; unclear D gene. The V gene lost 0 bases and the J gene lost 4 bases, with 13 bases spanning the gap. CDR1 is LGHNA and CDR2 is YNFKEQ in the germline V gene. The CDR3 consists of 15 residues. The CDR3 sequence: CASSQDMTMGYEQYF. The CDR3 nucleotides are TGTGCCAGCAGCCAAGATATGACGATGGGGTACGAGCAGTACTTC.

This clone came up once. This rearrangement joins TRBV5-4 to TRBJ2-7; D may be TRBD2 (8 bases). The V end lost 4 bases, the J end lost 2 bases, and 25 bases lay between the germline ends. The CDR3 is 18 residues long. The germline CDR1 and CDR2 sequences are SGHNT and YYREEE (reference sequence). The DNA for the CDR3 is TGTGCCAGCAGCGCCCCCAAGGGGAGTAGCGGGACAGCCTACGAGCAGTACTTC. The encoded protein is CASSAPKGSSGTAYEQYF. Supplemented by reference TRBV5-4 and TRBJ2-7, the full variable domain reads ETGVTQSPTHLIKTRGQQVTLRCSSQSGHNTVSWYQQALGQGPQFIFQYYREEENGRGNFPPRFSGLQFPNYSSELNVNALELDDSALYLCASSAPKGSSGTAYEQYFGPGTRLTVT.

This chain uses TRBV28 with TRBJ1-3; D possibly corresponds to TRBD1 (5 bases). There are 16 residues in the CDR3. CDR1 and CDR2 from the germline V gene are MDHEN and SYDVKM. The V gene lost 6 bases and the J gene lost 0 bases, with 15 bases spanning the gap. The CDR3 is CASRRRGEYSGNTIYF. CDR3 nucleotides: TGTGCCAGCAGGCGAAGGGGAGAATACTCTGGAAACACCATATATTTT.

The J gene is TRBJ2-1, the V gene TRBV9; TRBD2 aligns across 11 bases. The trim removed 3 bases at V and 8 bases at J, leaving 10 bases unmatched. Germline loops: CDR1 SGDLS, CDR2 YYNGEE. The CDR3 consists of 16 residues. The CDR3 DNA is TGTGCCAGCAGCGGACGACTAGCGGGACCCTGGGATGAGCAGTTCTTC. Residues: CASSGRLAGPWDEQFF.

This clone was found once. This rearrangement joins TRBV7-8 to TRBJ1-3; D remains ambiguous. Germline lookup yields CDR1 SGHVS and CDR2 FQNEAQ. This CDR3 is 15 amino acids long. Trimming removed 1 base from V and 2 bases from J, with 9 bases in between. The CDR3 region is CASSLDRIPGNTIYF. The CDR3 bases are TGTGCCAGCAGCTTAGACAGAATTCCTGGAAACACCATATATTTT.

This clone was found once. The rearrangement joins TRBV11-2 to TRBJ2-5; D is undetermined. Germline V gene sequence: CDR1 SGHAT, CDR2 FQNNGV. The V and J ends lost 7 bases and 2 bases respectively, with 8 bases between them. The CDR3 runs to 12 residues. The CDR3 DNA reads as TGTGCCAGCACCGGGTTACAAGAGACCCAGTACTTC. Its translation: CASTGLQETQYF.

The CDR3 sequence: CASSPGTAGEQFF. The CDR3 coding sequence is TGTGCCAGCAGCCCCGGGACAGCGGGTGAGCAGTTCTTC. This rearrangement joins TRBV7-3 to TRBJ2-1, with a possible D match to TRBD1 (7 bases). The V gene's germline CDR1 is SGHTA and CDR2 FQGTGA. V lost 5 bases and J lost 9, with 14 bases in between. The CDR3 runs 13 residues.

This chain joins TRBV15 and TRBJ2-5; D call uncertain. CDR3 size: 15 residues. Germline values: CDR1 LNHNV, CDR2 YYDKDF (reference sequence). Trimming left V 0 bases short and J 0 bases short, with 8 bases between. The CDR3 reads CATSRERYYQETQYF. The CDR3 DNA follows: TGTGCCACCAGCAGAGAGAGGTATTACCAAGAGACCCAGTACTTC.

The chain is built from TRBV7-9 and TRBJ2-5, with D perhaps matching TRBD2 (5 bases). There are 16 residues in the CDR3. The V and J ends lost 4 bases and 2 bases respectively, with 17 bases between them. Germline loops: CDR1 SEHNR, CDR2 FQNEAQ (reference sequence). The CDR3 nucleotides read TGTGCCAGCAGCTCTATATTATGGGGAGAACAAGAGACCCAGTACTTC. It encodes CASSSILWGEQETQYF.

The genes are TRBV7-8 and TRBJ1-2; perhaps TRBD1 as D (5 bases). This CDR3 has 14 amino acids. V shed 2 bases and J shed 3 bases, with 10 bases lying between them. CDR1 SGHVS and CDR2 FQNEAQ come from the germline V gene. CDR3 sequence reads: CASSLIGAHYGYTF. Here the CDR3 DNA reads TGTGCCAGCAGCTTAATCGGGGCTCACTATGGCTACACCTTC.

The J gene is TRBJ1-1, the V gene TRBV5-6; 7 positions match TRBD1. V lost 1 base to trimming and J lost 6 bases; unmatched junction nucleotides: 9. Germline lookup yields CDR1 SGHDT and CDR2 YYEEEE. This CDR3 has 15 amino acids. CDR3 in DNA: TGTGCCAGCAGCTTGTTAGGCAGGGGGGCGGCTGAAGCTTTCTTT. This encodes CASSLLGRGAAEAFF.

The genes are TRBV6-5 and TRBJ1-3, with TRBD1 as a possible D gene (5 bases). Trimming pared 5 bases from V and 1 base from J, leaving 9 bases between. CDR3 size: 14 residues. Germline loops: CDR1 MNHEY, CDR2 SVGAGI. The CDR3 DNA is TGTGCCAGCAGTACCCGGGGGTCTGGAAACACCATATATTTT. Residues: CASSTRGSGNTIYF.